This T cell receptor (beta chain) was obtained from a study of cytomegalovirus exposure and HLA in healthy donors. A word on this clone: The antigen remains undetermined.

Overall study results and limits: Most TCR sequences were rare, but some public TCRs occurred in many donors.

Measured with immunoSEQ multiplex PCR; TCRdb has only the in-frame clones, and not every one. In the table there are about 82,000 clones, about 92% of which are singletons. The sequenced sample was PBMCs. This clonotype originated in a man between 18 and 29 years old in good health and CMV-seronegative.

The CDR3 here is CASSATGNTEAFF. The CDR3 DNA reads as TGTGCCAGCTCTGCGACGGGGAACACTGAAGCTTTCTTT. This chain connects TRBV18 to TRBJ1-1; D remains unclear. The length of the CDR3 is 13 residues. Germline V lookup: CDR1 KGHSH, CDR2 LQKENI. Trimming removed 6 bases at V and 1 base at J, with 9 bases between.